This T cell receptor (beta chain) stems from a study of T cell responses to AZD1222 COVID-19 vaccine (dated by TCRdb to 2020 to 2022). Some background on the complete study: AZD1222 recipients with second doses at about 4 weeks or about 12 weeks were pooled, because spike-specific TCR depth and breadth did not differ between schedules. TCR sequencing covered about 230 trial participants: 207 given two doses of AZD1222 and 26 given two doses of MenACWY control vaccine. Trial participants were enrolled into age subgroups of 18-55, 56-69 and 70-plus years, which contained about 150, 27 and 61 TCR-sequenced participants, respectively.

Comment on this clone: No antigen is known for it. One base away there is no much larger clone; base qualities are not given.

V lost 1 base and J lost 5 bases; the stretch between them is 5 bases long. The CDR3, from cysteine to phenylalanine, totals 11 residues. Here the CDR3 DNA is all that survives: 33 bases in frame from base 1. Looking up the germline V gene (reference sequence) yields CDR1 DFQATT and CDR2 SNEGSKA. Summary of the overall study and its limitations: In the small 56-69-year group, the increase in depth fell short of significance, most likely because of low power. Participants were mostly white British, with more females than males. The authors suggested clonal diversity may have been underestimated. Epitopes outside the regions mutated in the B.1.351 and B.1.1.7 variants were reportedly recognized by nearly half of the unique spike-specific TCRs. CD4 TCRs associated with the vaccine covered the entire spike protein, and the dominant responses were in regions 160-218 and 743-854. Conclusions about previously exposed vaccinees are limited because only a handful of AZD1222 recipients were SARS-CoV-2 seropositive at baseline. A significant rise in spike-specific TCR breadth and depth was observed after two AZD1222 doses relative to day 0 and relative to MenACWY recipients. Because no samples from the day 14 peak response were available, repertoires could be characterized only after the peak T cell response.

The CDR3 regions of human TCRbeta chains were subjected to immunosequencing. The study's processing was this. Repertoire TCRs were checked for matches against a reference library of SARS-CoV-2-specific TCRs that had been generated using the MIRA antigen-specificity platform. Breadth meant the fraction of unique TCRs that were SARS-CoV-2-associated, whereas depth meant the fraction of total T cells that were SARS-CoV-2-associated. Using the MIRA data, each spike-specific TCR was mapped to the spike region that the TCR reacts to and placed in a CD4 or CD8 class. Log10-transformed breadth and depth values were compared by one-way ANOVA with Sidak's multiple comparisons tests. This is the immuneACCESS table as TCRdb keeps it, with only in-frame sequences that have V and J called. A part of the clones is gone; compared with another copy, unresolved V genes explain less than half, and the rest is unexplained. V and J calls and clone size are those listed in that table; D and trimming were worked out from the DNA. Across this sample there are some 90,000 clones, with around nine tenths seen only once. The ten top clones hold about 19% of the sample.

The time point label on this specimen signifies: baseline before first vaccination. The vaccinee samples were drawn from two UK trials, COV001 and COV002, one of which was a single-blind randomized controlled phase 2/3 trial testing AZD1222 (ChAdOx1 nCoV-19) in healthy adults. Trial participant PBMC samples were collected at day 0 and day 28 after the second dose for TCRbeta chain sequencing. The chain couples TRBV20-1 to TRBJ1-2, and the D gene may be TRBD1, 5 bases matching. The source is an adult in good health. Sequencing used peripheral blood, obtained on day 0 of AZD1222 vaccination. In nucleotides, the sequence is TGCAGTGCTAGAGGACAGTATGGCTACACCTTC. This codes for CSARGQYGYTF.